Reported below is one T cell receptor (beta chain). V gave up 3 bases and J gave up 8 bases, with 22 bases separating them. Germline V gene lookup returns CDR1 KGHSH and CDR2 LQKENI. The CDR3 contains 16 residues. These data belong to a study of T cell changes during pregnancy in multiple sclerosis. The repertoire was sequenced with immunoSEQ multiplex PCR; TCRdb's copy has only in-frame clones and lacks some. The data contain tens of thousands of clones, 93% of them singletons. This TCR derives from a female donor with multiple sclerosis, enrolled in a pregnancy study. The chain recombines TRBV18 with TRBJ1-2, with D possibly matching TRBD1 (6 bases). The sequences come from peripheral blood, collected in the second trimester of pregnancy. The CDR3 sequence: CASSPSAHREVGGYTF. CDR3 DNA: TGTGCCAGCTCACCTTCGGCTCACAGGGAAGTAGGGGGCTACACCTTC.